The 32 T cell receptor beta chains below all came from one sample that was sequenced in a study of T cells in Graves' hyperthyroidism and ophthalmopathy. Using RNA transcripts as the source, TCR beta CDR3 regions were amplified. Researchers ran a first-round RT-PCR on the TCR CDR3 using the HTBI primer set. One entry per CDR3 protein results from TCRdb running MiXCR on the multiplex PCR reads. The table has roughly 720,000 distinct CDR3 sequences, about 18% seen once. The sequencing input was blood. The receptors here all came from a man over 45 with Graves' hyperthyroidism.

About this clonotype: One base away lies a much larger clone, so this may be a sequencing read error. The chain combines TRBV2 with TRBJ2-1; 7 bases agree with TRBD2. The length of the CDR3 is 13 residues. From germline, CDR1 is SNHLY and CDR2 FYNNEI. In DNA form, the CDR3 reads TGTGCCAGCAGTGGCGGGGGATACAATGAGCAGTGCTTC. This sequence encodes CASSGGGYNEQCF.

This clonotype occurred a few times. The junction and the germline gene differ at one end; a read error may be behind it. V usage is TRBV13 and J usage is TRBJ2-3; no clear D. This CDR3 spans 16 amino acids. Germline-derived CDR1 and CDR2 are PRHDT and FYEKMQ (reference sequence). The CDR3 sequence: CASSLGYGRGTDTQYF. CDR3 nucleotide sequence: TGCGCCAGCAGCTTGGGATACGGTAGGGGCACAGATACGCAGTATTTT.

This clonotype was picked up a small number of times. The V gene is TRBV30, the J gene TRBJ2-1; D is perhaps TRBD1 or TRBD2 (5 bases each). V gave up 4 bases and J gave up 8 bases, with 24 bases separating them. CDR3 size: 16 residues. Germline loops: CDR1 GTSNPN, CDR2 SVGIG (reference sequence). CDR3 DNA sequence: TGTGCCTGGAAGAGTGGGGGTCGTGGGCCCAGGGATGAGCAGTTCTTC. It translates to CAWKSGGRGPRDEQFF.

This clonotype was found a few times. The chain carries TRBV6-1 and TRBJ2-2, with TRBD1 identical over 7 bases. V shed 7 bases, J shed 8 bases, and the junction held 4 bases outside the gene matches. The germline V gene has CDR1 MNHNS and CDR2 SASEGT. The CDR3 spans 12 residues. CDR3 amino acids: CASKAGGGELFF. DNA of the CDR3: TGTGCCAGCAAGGCAGGGGGTGGGGAGCTGTTTTTT.

This clonotype was picked up a small number of times. The rearrangement uses TRBV7-9 and TRBJ1-6; D not resolved. There are 14 residues in the CDR3. Trimming removed 5 bases from V and 3 bases from J, with 8 bases in between. Germline CDR1 reads SEHNR; CDR2 reads FQNEAQ (reference sequence). CDR3 DNA: TGTGCCAGCAGCCCCCAAATCTATAATTCACCCCTCCACTTT. Amino acids: CASSPQIYNSPLHF.

The chain uses TRBV28 and TRBJ1-2, with TRBD1 matching over 8 bases. V lost 6 bases and J lost 8; bases outside the gene matches: 5. The CDR3 extends over 12 amino acids. Germline CDR1 is MDHEN and CDR2 is SYDVKM. The CDR3 loop is CASRTGTGGYTF. CDR3 nucleotide sequence: TGTGCCAGCAGGACAGGGACAGGCGGCTACACCTTC.

There are many counts of this clonotype. This sequence joins TRBV11-2 and TRBJ2-2; 8 bases map to TRBD1. Per germline, CDR1 SGHAT and CDR2 FQNNGV. V dropped 3 bases and J dropped 6; count of bases not matched to a gene: 6. The CDR3 covers 15 residues. CDR3 in DNA: TGTGCCAGCAGCTTGGGCAGGGGGCCTGCCGGGGAGCTGTTTTTT. Residues: CASSLGRGPAGELFF.

This clonotype was seen ten or more times. V and J are TRBV11-2 and TRBJ2-5, with D maybe TRBD1 (5 bases). V lost 5 bases and J lost 1, with 11 bases in between. The CDR3 is 14 amino acids. Germline CDR1 is SGHAT and CDR2 is FQNNGV. The CDR3 protein is CASSRWQGQETQYF. As DNA, the CDR3 is TGTGCCAGCAGCCGTTGGCAGGGCCAAGAGACCCAGTACTTC.

This clonotype has ten or more counts. The CDR3 here is CASSLPGLAGKKYEQYF. CDR3 DNA: TGTGCCAGCAGCTTACCGGGACTAGCGGGGAAGAAATACGAGCAGTACTTC. This sequence joins TRBV7-8 and TRBJ2-7; 13 bases agree with TRBD2. The CDR3 sequence is 17 residues long. Germline assignment: CDR1 SGHVS and CDR2 FQNEAQ. V was pared by 2 bases and J by 4 bases, with 8 bases of the junction left unmatched.

Comments on this clonotype: This clone may be a read error of a much larger clone one base away. The V gene is TRBV20-1, the J gene TRBJ2-3; 7 bases are shared with TRBD1. V gave up 6 bases and J gave up 2 bases; unmatched junction bases: 8. The CDR3 runs 14 residues. Germline CDR1 is DFQATT and CDR2 is SNEGSKA (reference sequence). The CDR3 loop is CSAGQEHFTDTQYF. CDR3 sequence (DNA): TGCAGTGCAGGACAGGAGCACTTCACAGATACGCAGTATTTT.

This clonotype was counted ten times or more. The CDR3 region is CASSLSMPANYGYTF. CDR3 nucleotide sequence: TGTGCCAGCAGTTTATCGATGCCGGCTAACTATGGCTACACCTTC. The chain combines TRBV27 with TRBJ1-2; no reliable D call. Trimming took off 0 bases at V and 0 bases at J, with 8 bases between the two ends. Germline values: CDR1 MNHEY, CDR2 SMNVEV (reference sequence). The CDR3 is 15 residues long.

This clonotype was seen repeatedly, ten times or more. V and J are TRBV12-3 or TRBV12-4 and TRBJ2-1; 9 positions match TRBD1. V lost 6 bases and J lost 5; bases outside the gene matches: 11. CDR3 length equals 16 residues. This CDR3 is CASRGQGRGYNNEQFF. The DNA for the CDR3 is TGTGCCAGCAGGGGACAGGGTCGAGGTTACAACAATGAGCAGTTCTTC.

At least ten counts were recorded for this clonotype. The chain carries TRBV11-3 and TRBJ1-2, with 7 bases matching TRBD1. The germline V gene has CDR1 SGHNT and CDR2 YENEEA. Unmatched junction bases numbered 5, after V lost 1 base and J lost 3 bases. The CDR3 consists of 15 residues. In nucleotides, the CDR3 is TGTGCCAGCAGCTTAGGACAGGGAGGGGACTATGGCTACACCTTC. Protein product: CASSLGQGGDYGYTF.

This clonotype showed up many times. This chain joins TRBV28 and TRBJ1-1, with a weak D call TRBD1 (5 bases). V lost 7 bases and J 5 bases, leaving 17 bases between the germline ends. Germline loops: CDR1 MDHEN, CDR2 SYDVKM. CDR3 length: 14 residues. The CDR3 is CASIRGIWGTEAFF. The CDR3 DNA follows: TGTGCCAGCATAAGGGGAATTTGGGGGACTGAAGCTTTCTTT. Full variable domain (rest looked up from reference TRBV28 and TRBJ1-1): DVKVTQSSRYLVKRTGEKVFLECVQDMDHENMFWYRQDPGLGLRLIYFSYDVKMKEKGDIPEGYSVSREKKERFSLILESASTNQTSMYLCASIRGIWGTEAFFGQGTRLTVV.

This clonotype was counted ten times or more. This chain uses TRBV7-8 with TRBJ1-4, with 8 bases that match TRBD1. Germline V CDR1 and CDR2: SGHVS, FQNEAQ. V dropped 5 bases and J dropped 7; count of bases not matched to a gene: 12. This CDR3 is built from 16 residues. The CDR3: CASSGRRGPDAEKLFF. The DNA for the CDR3 is TGTGCCAGCAGCGGGCGCAGGGGGCCCGATGCTGAAAAACTGTTTTTT.

This clonotype was seen more than once but under ten times. This chain uses TRBV12-5 with TRBJ2-5; D is unresolved. V shed 1 base and J shed 5 bases, with 8 bases lying between them. This CDR3 spans 13 amino acids. Germline values: CDR1 LGHNT, CDR2 FRNRAP. The CDR3 sequence is CASGLALRETQYF. In DNA form, the CDR3 reads TGTGCTAGTGGTTTGGCTTTACGGGAGACCCAGTACTTC.

The chain employs TRBV7-2 and TRBJ1-1, with D unresolved. Germline V CDR1 and CDR2: SGHTA, FQGNSA. This CDR3 is built from 14 residues. The V and J ends lost 3 bases and 1 base respectively, with 9 bases between them. The CDR3 protein is CASSFSQGNTEAFF. In DNA, the CDR3 is TGTGCCAGCAGCTTTTCTCAAGGGAACACTGAAGCTTTCTTT.

This clonotype was counted ten times or more. The genes are TRBV2 and TRBJ1-2, with D unresolved. The ends were cut back, 6 bases at V and 0 bases at J, with 8 bases in the middle. The CDR3 is 13 residues long. CDR1 and CDR2 (germline): SNHLY, FYNNEI. CDR3 in amino acids: CASSLEANYGYTF. CDR3 nucleotide sequence: TGTGCCAGCAGCTTGGAAGCTAACTATGGCTACACCTTC. The full variable domain, completed using reference TRBV2 and TRBJ1-2, is EPEVTQTPSHQVTQMGQEVILRCVPISNHLYFYWYRQILGQKVEFLVSFYNNEISEKSEIFDDQFSVERPDGSNFTLKIRSTKLEDSAMYFCASSLEANYGYTFGSGTRLTVV.

This chain uses TRBV11-2 with TRBJ2-1; D remains ambiguous. The CDR3 contains 15 residues. The germline V gene has CDR1 SGHAT and CDR2 FQNNGV. V shed 3 bases and J shed 0 bases, with 9 bases lying between them. CDR3 bases: TGTGCCAGCAGCTTTGAATTAGGCTCCTACAATGAGCAGTTCTTC. Translated: CASSFELGSYNEQFF. The whole variable domain, filled in from reference TRBV11-2 and TRBJ2-1, reads EAGVAQSPRYKIIEKRQSVAFWCNPISGHATLYWYQQILGQGPKLLIQFQNNGVVDDSQLPKDRFSAERLKGVDSTLKIQPAKLEDSAVYLCASSFELGSYNEQFFGPGTRLTVL.

This clonotype has just a few counts. This clone may be a read error of a much larger clone one base away. V usage is TRBV19 and J usage is TRBJ1-1; no clear D gene. The germline V gene has CDR1 LNHDA and CDR2 SQIVND (reference sequence). V was pared by 4 bases and J by 7 bases, with 19 bases between. The CDR3 is 15 amino acids. This CDR3 reads CASSTTPWTGVEAFF. The CDR3 nucleotides read TGTGCCAGTAGTACCACTCCCTGGACGGGAGTTGAAGCTTTCTTT.

This clonotype was detected only a few times. The rearrangement links TRBV20-1 to TRBJ2-2; maybe TRBD1 (6 bases). In germline, CDR1 is DFQATT, CDR2 SNEGSKA (reference sequence). The CDR3 length is 15 residues. The V end lost 4 bases, the J end lost 0 bases, and 12 bases lay between the germline ends. In DNA, the CDR3 is TGCAGTGCTAATGACTGGACAGCGAACACCGGGGAGCTGTTTTTT. It yields the protein CSANDWTANTGELFF.

In the case of this clonotype: A much larger clone is a single base away; this may be a read error. The chain is built from TRBV10-2 and TRBJ2-1; 8 nucleotides agree with TRBD1. CDR1 and CDR2 (germline): WSHSY, SAAADI. The V and J ends lost 7 bases and 7 bases, in that order; junction bases with no gene match: 6. The CDR3 runs to 13 residues. CDR3 residues: CASTGQDRNEQFF. CDR3 coding DNA: TGCGCCAGCACGGGACAGGATCGAAATGAGCAGTTCTTC.

This sequence joins TRBV15 and TRBJ1-1, with a tentative D call TRBD1 (5 bases). Trimming stripped 0 bases from V and 6 bases from J, with 8 bases between. This CDR3 has 13 residues. Germline V lookup: CDR1 LNHNV, CDR2 YYDKDF (reference sequence). CDR3 bases: TGTGCCACCAGCAGAGAAGGAGGGGCTGAAGCTTTCTTT. Translated: CATSREGGAEAFF.

This clonotype came up many times. The chain is built from TRBV30 and TRBJ2-7, with 8 bases aligning to TRBD2. Germline CDR1 reads GTSNPN; CDR2 reads SVGIG (reference sequence). The junction had 7 bases not matched to a gene; V was cut back by 2 bases and J by 4 bases. This CDR3 has 14 residues. The CDR3 coding sequence is TGTGCCTGGAGTCCGGGACTAGGGTGGTACGAGCAGTACTTC. Its translation: CAWSPGLGWYEQYF.

This clonotype was counted between two and nine times. V and J are TRBV6-1 and TRBJ2-5; unclear D gene. The CDR3 runs to 16 residues. V was cut by 0 bases and J by 5 bases, with 16 bases left in between. Germline V gene data show CDR1 as MNHNS and CDR2 as SASEGT. The CDR3 coding sequence is TGTGCCAGCAGTGAAGCGGGAACCCGGGCCGCCGAGACCCAGTACTTC. Protein sequence: CASSEAGTRAAETQYF.

This clonotype was detected many times. The rearrangement uses TRBV12-5 and TRBJ2-1; D gene ambiguous. Per the germline V gene, CDR1 is LGHNT and CDR2 is FRNRAP. The CDR3 has 13 residues. The V end lost 6 bases, the J end lost 5 bases, and 11 bases lay between the germline ends. The CDR3: CASGSPINNEQFF. In DNA, the CDR3 is TGTGCTAGTGGCTCGCCTATAAACAATGAGCAGTTCTTC.

For this clonotype: Sequence at one end of the junction differs from germline and may be a read error. This chain connects TRBV18 to TRBJ2-1; D unclear. The germline gives CDR1 KGHSH, CDR2 LQKENI. The CDR3 has 12 residues. Here the CDR3 DNA reads TGTGCCAGCTCACCCTCGAACAATGAGCAGATCTTC. Its translation is CASSPSNNEQIF.

The rearrangement links TRBV28 to TRBJ2-7, with 10 bases aligning to TRBD2. The V segment lost 4 bases and the J segment 4 bases; nucleotides outside the gene matches: 10. The CDR3 is made up of 16 amino acids. Germline V gene sequence: CDR1 MDHEN, CDR2 SYDVKM. This CDR3 reads CASSSSSGTSVYEQYF. In nucleotides, the CDR3 is TGTGCCAGCAGTTCCAGTTCCGGGACTAGCGTGTACGAGCAGTACTTC.

This clonotype has ten or more counts. This chain links TRBV28 with TRBJ2-7, with TRBD2 as a possible D gene (6 bases). The CDR3 covers 14 residues. V shed 3 bases and J shed 3 bases, with 12 bases lying between them. The germline CDR1 and CDR2 sequences are MDHEN and SYDVKM. For the CDR3, the DNA is TGTGCCAGCAGTTTTGCGGGATCGATCTACGAGCAGTACTTC. It yields the protein CASSFAGSIYEQYF.

The chain links TRBV18 to TRBJ2-7; 12 bases are a match to TRBD1. The CDR3 consists of 15 residues. Germline-derived CDR1 and CDR2 are KGHSH and LQKENI. After removal of 5 bases from V and 4 bases from J, the junction contained 6 bases not matched to a gene. In DNA, the CDR3 is TGTGCCAGCTCATACGGGACAGGGGGCCAATACGAGCAGTACTTC. This sequence encodes CASSYGTGGQYEQYF.

This clonotype showed up many times. V usage is TRBV28 and J usage is TRBJ1-1; 7 nucleotides line up with TRBD1. Per germline, CDR1 MDHEN and CDR2 SYDVKM. There are 13 residues in the CDR3. The V segment lost 10 bases and the J segment 2 bases; nucleotides outside the gene matches: 7. The CDR3 DNA reads as TGTGCCACCTGGACAGGAACTAACACTGAAGCTTTCTTT. This gives the protein CATWTGTNTEAFF. The complete variable domain, with remaining parts taken from reference TRBV28 and TRBJ1-1, reads DVKVTQSSRYLVKRTGEKVFLECVQDMDHENMFWYRQDPGLGLRLIYFSYDVKMKEKGDIPEGYSVSREKKERFSLILESASTNQTSMYLCATWTGTNTEAFFGQGTRLTVV.

This clonotype was detected ten times or more. J is TRBJ2-7 and V is TRBV7-2; 11 nucleotides line up with TRBD2. J was trimmed by 0 bases and V by 1 base; bases with no gene match: 2. CDR3 size: 16 residues. Germline-derived CDR1 and CDR2 are SGHTA and FQGNSA. CDR3: CASSLGLAGTSYEQYF. The CDR3 DNA is TGTGCCAGCAGCTTAGGACTAGCGGGAACCTCCTACGAGCAGTACTTC.